Below are 27 T cell receptor beta chains sequenced from a single sample in a study of shared clonotypes between healthy human individuals. Clones were read by immunoSEQ multiplex PCR, and TCRdb kept only the in-frame ones, dropping some. The table shows about 2.2 million clones, with roughly 95% occurring only once. The naive CD8 subset, CD45RO-negative cells positively selected for CCR7, excluded terminally differentiated effector memory CD45RA+ cells. The sequenced sample was naive CD8+ T cells from PBMCs. Every receptor here comes from a man between 18 and 29 years old in good health. Some clones in this sample may be carry-over from other donors' samples.

Of note for this clone: Other DNA variants within this sample encode the same CDR3. The V call is TRBV5-6, the J call TRBJ2-7; 7 bases map to TRBD1. This CDR3 is 13 amino acids long. Trimming took 1 base from V and 3 from J; bases not matched to a gene: 1. Germline V gene data show CDR1 as SGHDT and CDR2 as YYEEEE. The CDR3 coding sequence is TGTGCCAGCAGCTTGTCAGGGGGCTACGAGCAGTACTTC. Its protein product is CASSLSGGYEQYF.

This rearrangement joins TRBV25-1 to TRBJ1-2, with TRBD1 as a possible D gene (5 bases). The germline gives CDR1 MGHDK, CDR2 SYGVNS. The CDR3 has 15 residues. The V end was cut by 2 bases, the J end by 4 bases, with 14 bases between. CDR3 amino acids: CASSEASQGIYGYTF. In DNA form, the CDR3 reads TGTGCCAGCAGTGAAGCATCTCAGGGTATCTATGGCTACACCTTC.

J is TRBJ1-1 and V is TRBV6-6; no reliable D call. The CDR3 extends over 14 amino acids. Per the germline V gene, CDR1 is MNHNY and CDR2 is SVGAGI (reference sequence). V was clipped by 7 bases and J by 3 bases, with 15 bases between them. The CDR3, as DNA: TGTGCCAGCAACGGAGGTCCCTGGGACACTGAAGCTTTCTTT. It specifies CASNGGPWDTEAFF.

The V gene is TRBV2, the J gene TRBJ2-7; D uncertain. The V and J ends lost 6 bases and 0 bases respectively, with 15 bases between them. The length of the CDR3 is 15 residues. In germline, CDR1 is SNHLY, CDR2 FYNNEI. DNA for the CDR3: TGTGCCAGCAGCCCACCGGACGAGAGCTCCTACGAGCAGTACTTC. Protein: CASSPPDESSYEQYF.

This chain joins TRBV4-1 and TRBJ1-4; possibly TRBD1 for D (5 bases). Trimming removed 2 bases at V and 0 bases at J, with 16 bases between. CDR1 and CDR2 from the germline V gene are MGHRA and YSYEKL. This CDR3 spans 18 amino acids. CDR3 DNA: TGCGCCAGCAGCCAATCATGGGGAGAGGGGACAACTAATGAAAAACTGTTTTTT. This encodes CASSQSWGEGTTNEKLFF.

The V call is TRBV6-5, the J call TRBJ2-5; 7 nucleotides agree with TRBD2. The CDR3 is 15 residues long. Germline V gene sequence: CDR1 MNHEY, CDR2 SVGAGI. Trimming at V came to 4 bases and at J to 5 bases, leaving 10 bases not matched to a gene. For the CDR3, the DNA is TGTGCCAGCAGTTCCCCCGGGGCGGGAGAGGAGACCCAGTACTTC. Protein product: CASSSPGAGEETQYF.

This chain joins TRBV10-1 and TRBJ2-1, with D unresolved. The ends were cut back, 1 base at V and 3 bases at J, with 7 bases in the middle. The CDR3 spans 14 residues. The germline gives CDR1 WNHNN, CDR2 SYGVQD (reference sequence). CDR3 sequence: CASSELGSYNEQFF. For the CDR3, the DNA is TGCGCCAGCAGTGAGTTGGGCAGCTACAATGAGCAGTTCTTC.

The chain combines TRBV2 with TRBJ2-7, with D unresolved. The CDR3 length is 16 residues. CDR1 is SNHLY, CDR2 FYNNEI, per germline. The V end was cut by 3 bases, the J end by 4 bases, with 19 bases between. CDR3 in amino acids: CASSELGMNRVYEQYF. The CDR3 bases are TGTGCCAGCAGTGAGTTGGGGATGAATAGGGTATACGAGCAGTACTTC.

The rearrangement joins TRBV28 to TRBJ1-4; D not resolved. Germline V lookup: CDR1 MDHEN, CDR2 SYDVKM. CDR3 length equals 15 residues. Trimming cost V 8 bases and J 7 bases, with 20 bases left between them. For the CDR3, the DNA is TGTGCCAGCCGATATACCCGGGCCCGTGGTGAAAAACTGTTTTTT. It translates to CASRYTRARGEKLFF.

The chain carries TRBV7-9 and TRBJ2-1; D uncertain. With 5 bases removed from V and 7 bases from J, the gap between germline ends came to 9 bases. Looked up from germline, CDR1 is SEHNR and CDR2 is FQNEAQ (reference sequence). The CDR3 has 12 amino acids. The DNA for the CDR3 is TGTGCCAGCAGCGACCGAGGAAATGAGCAGTTCTTC. Its protein is CASSDRGNEQFF.

This chain uses TRBV10-3 with TRBJ2-7; D uncertain. Trimming removed 0 bases at V and 2 bases at J, with 8 bases between. This CDR3 has 14 amino acids. Germline CDR1 is ENHRY and CDR2 is SYGVKD. CDR3 region: CAISESAAAYEQYF. The CDR3 region has the DNA TGTGCCATCAGTGAGTCTGCGGCAGCCTACGAGCAGTACTTC.

The CDR3 DNA reads TGCGCCAGCAGCTTGCAAGGACAGGGGGCCATAGATACGCAGTATTTT. Amino acid sequence: CASSLQGQGAIDTQYF. The V gene is TRBV5-1, the J gene TRBJ2-3, with 11 nucleotides matching TRBD1. The CDR3 is 16 amino acids. Germline CDR1 reads SGHRS; CDR2 reads YFSETQ. Germline trimming cut 1 base from V and 5 bases from J; bases unmatched to any gene: 6. The full variable domain, completed using reference TRBV5-1 and TRBJ2-3, is KAGVTQTPRYLIKTRGQQVTLSCSPISGHRSVSWYQQTPGQGLQFLFEYFSETQRNKGNFPGRFSGRQFSNSRSEMNVSTLELGDSALYLCASSLQGQGAIDTQYFGPGTRLTVL.

The chain uses TRBV7-9 and TRBJ2-5, with TRBD1 identical over 7 bases. There are 17 residues in the CDR3. The V gene's germline CDR1 is SEHNR and CDR2 FQNEAQ (reference sequence). With V trimmed by 4 bases and J by 0 bases, 11 bases remained unmatched. Here the CDR3 reads CASSSSGQVPYQETQYF. CDR3 coding DNA: TGTGCCAGCAGCTCCTCCGGACAGGTCCCGTACCAAGAGACCCAGTACTTC.

This clone appeared once. This same CDR3 is encoded by further DNA sequences in the sample. The V and J genes are TRBV7-9 and TRBJ2-7; D is undetermined. V was shortened by 3 bases and J by 0 bases, with 6 bases between the two germline ends. CDR1 and CDR2 (germline): SEHNR, FQNEAQ (reference sequence). The CDR3 loop spans 13 amino acids. This CDR3 is CASSFSSSYEQYF. As DNA, the CDR3 is TGTGCCAGCAGCTTTTCTAGCTCCTACGAGCAGTACTTC.

The V call is TRBV9, the J call TRBJ2-3, with 9 bases matching TRBD1. CDR3 size: 15 residues. V shed 4 bases and J 2 bases; nucleotides not matched to a gene: 5. CDR1 and CDR2 (germline): SGDLS, YYNGEE. The CDR3 DNA follows: TGTGCCAGCAGCAATCGGGACAGGGTCACAGATACGCAGTATTTT. Its protein product is CASSNRDRVTDTQYF.

This chain joins TRBV11-3 and TRBJ2-1, with 10 bases identical to TRBD1. The germline V gene encodes CDR1 SGHNT and CDR2 YENEEA. CDR3 length equals 16 residues. V shed 5 bases, J shed 7 bases, and the junction held 11 bases outside the gene matches. CDR3 coding DNA: TGTGCCAGCAGCCTGCATCCGGGACAGGGGAAAAATGAGCAGTTCTTC. Translation: CASSLHPGQGKNEQFF. The full variable domain, rest sourced from reference TRBV11-3 and TRBJ2-1, is EAGVVQSPRYKIIEKKQPVAFWCNPISGHNTLYWYLQNLGQGPELLIRYENEEAVDDSQLPKDRFSAERLKGVDSTLKIQPAELGDSAVYLCASSLHPGQGKNEQFFGPGTRLTVL.

The chain is built from TRBV6-1 and TRBJ1-5; maybe TRBD1 (6 bases). The CDR3 has 15 residues. CDR1 is MNHNS, CDR2 SASEGT, per germline. Trimming stripped 6 bases from V and 4 bases from J, with 16 bases between. CDR3 in amino acids: CASRVDRGVNQPQHF. The CDR3, as DNA: TGTGCCAGCAGAGTGGACAGAGGAGTTAATCAGCCCCAGCATTTT.

The chain uses TRBV5-1 and TRBJ2-7; no clear D. CDR3 length: 14 amino acids. V lost 3 bases and J lost 7, with 17 bases in between. Germline CDR1 is SGHRS and CDR2 is YFSETQ. The CDR3 is CASSSLTGPREQYF. CDR3 DNA: TGCGCCAGCAGCTCTCTTACCGGGCCGAGGGAGCAGTACTTC. The variable domain in full, completed from reference TRBV5-1 and TRBJ2-7, reads KAGVTQTPRYLIKTRGQQVTLSCSPISGHRSVSWYQQTPGQGLQFLFEYFSETQRNKGNFPGRFSGRQFSNSRSEMNVSTLELGDSALYLCASSSLTGPREQYFGPGTRLTVT.

This chain uses TRBV6-5 with TRBJ2-7, with a possible D match to TRBD1 (6 bases). The CDR3 totals 14 residues. The germline gives CDR1 MNHEY, CDR2 SVGAGI. Trimming took 5 bases from V and 2 from J, leaving 13 bases between them. The CDR3 loop reads CASSIIRDTYEQYF. As DNA, the CDR3 is TGTGCCAGCAGTATTATCCGGGACACCTACGAGCAGTACTTC.

V gene TRBV5-1 combines with J gene TRBJ2-7; 11 positions match TRBD1. CDR1 and CDR2 (germline): SGHRS, YFSETQ. After removal of 0 bases from V and 7 bases from J, the junction contained 9 bases not matched to a gene. This CDR3 is built from 16 residues. The CDR3 reads CASSLEPGTGGYEQYF. The CDR3 DNA reads TGCGCCAGCAGCTTGGAGCCCGGGACAGGGGGATATGAGCAGTACTTC. Variable domain in full (rest from reference TRBV5-1 and TRBJ2-7): KAGVTQTPRYLIKTRGQQVTLSCSPISGHRSVSWYQQTPGQGLQFLFEYFSETQRNKGNFPGRFSGRQFSNSRSEMNVSTLELGDSALYLCASSLEPGTGGYEQYFGPGTRLTVT.

CDR3 protein: CASTPRGSDTGELFF. The CDR3 bases are TGTGCCAGCACCCCCCGCGGGAGTGACACCGGGGAGCTGTTTTTT. The chain has TRBV27 and TRBJ2-2; 7 bases line up with TRBD2. With 7 bases clipped from V and 3 bases from J, the junction kept 8 bases outside the gene matches. CDR3 length: 15 residues. Germline V gene lookup returns CDR1 MNHEY and CDR2 SMNVEV (reference sequence).

The chain couples TRBV9 to TRBJ2-3; 9 positions agree with TRBD2. There are 18 residues in the CDR3. The germline V gene encodes CDR1 SGDLS and CDR2 YYNGEE. After removal of 4 bases from V and 0 bases from J, the junction contained 12 bases not matched to a gene. CDR3 residues: CASSQPSGDQTSTDTQYF. DNA of the CDR3: TGTGCCAGCAGCCAGCCTAGCGGGGACCAGACTAGCACAGATACGCAGTATTTT. Full variable domain (remainder filled in from reference TRBV9 and TRBJ2-3): DSGVTQTPKHLITATGQRVTLRCSPRSGDLSVYWYQQSLDQGLQFLIQYYNGEERAKGNILERFSAQQFPDLHSELNLSSLELGDSALYFCASSQPSGDQTSTDTQYFGPGTRLTVL.

This clone was detected only once. The chain has TRBV5-1 and TRBJ2-7; 8 nucleotides line up with TRBD1. Germline V gene sequence: CDR1 SGHRS, CDR2 YFSETQ. The V segment lost 4 bases and the J segment 6 bases; nucleotides outside the gene matches: 18. The CDR3 extends over 17 amino acids. CDR3 in amino acids: CASSTIFRDRPPLEQYF. CDR3 nucleotides: TGCGCCAGCAGCACAATCTTCCGGGACAGGCCCCCTCTCGAGCAGTACTTC.

The V call is TRBV18, the J call TRBJ1-4; 10 nucleotides line up with TRBD1. V shed 3 bases, J shed 2 bases, and the junction held 6 bases outside the gene matches. Germline assignment: CDR1 KGHSH and CDR2 LQKENI. This CDR3 contains 17 residues. The CDR3 here is CASSPGTGVRTNEKLFF. The CDR3 nucleotides are TGTGCCAGCTCACCTGGGACAGGGGTTAGGACTAATGAAAAACTGTTTTTT.

The rearrangement joins TRBV5-1 to TRBJ2-7; the D gene is possibly TRBD1 (6 bases). Trimming took 1 base from V and 4 from J, leaving 12 bases between them. The germline gives CDR1 SGHRS, CDR2 YFSETQ. CDR3 length: 14 amino acids. CDR3 residues: CASSLFGQTYEQYF. The CDR3 DNA reads TGCGCCAGCAGCTTGTTTGGACAGACGTACGAGCAGTACTTC.

The chain links TRBV7-8 to TRBJ2-2; the D is unclear. Germline V gene data show CDR1 as SGHVS and CDR2 as FQNEAQ. This CDR3 contains 12 residues. Trimming stripped 7 bases from V and 4 bases from J, with 7 bases between. Written as DNA, the CDR3 is TGTGCCAGCAACCCGGGCACCGGGGAGCTGTTTTTT. Amino acids: CASNPGTGELFF.

The chain joins TRBV28 to TRBJ2-1, with D possibly TRBD1 on 6 matching bases. Germline V gene data show CDR1 as MDHEN and CDR2 as SYDVKM. Deletions cut 4 bases from V and 2 bases from J, with 15 bases between. The CDR3 is 16 amino acids. In nucleotides, the CDR3 is TGTGCCAGCAGTTCACAGGGTTTTCTTCCCTACAATGAGCAGTTCTTC. Its translation: CASSSQGFLPYNEQFF.